The clone carrying this T cell receptor (beta chain) has a handful of counts. Its specificity is not known. The data originate from a study of beta chain features in type 1 diabetes. Based on CD45RO/CCR7/CD25/CD127/CD95/CD27, CD4+ regulatory, stem cell-like memory, naive and central memory cells were sorted. Reverse transcribing all isolated RNA meant expressed TCRB transcripts were sequenced. Produced via immunoSEQ multiplex PCR; TCRdb's table is partial and in-frame only. The sample lists roughly 340,000 clones, 10% to 15% occurring once. Trimming shortened V by 4 bases and J by 2 bases, and 12 bases separated the two germline ends. The germline gives CDR1 SGHTA, CDR2 FQGNSA. The length of the CDR3 is 15 residues. The study's findings and limits: All four CD4+ subsets of Type 1 diabetes patients contained TCRB CDR3s that were moderately but significantly shorter.

The source is a woman younger than 35 with type 1 diabetes. The sample consisted of naive CD4+ T cells from blood. The chain recombines TRBV7-2 with TRBJ2-1; possible D gene TRBD2, 6 bases. CDR3 sequence (DNA): TGTGCCAGCAGCTCCGGGGGTGGGACCTACAATGAGCAGTTCTTC. It codes for CASSSGGGTYNEQFF.